The 10 T cell receptor beta chains in this list originate from one sample, sequenced in a study of cytomegalovirus exposure and HLA in healthy donors (TCRdb year 2017). Library creation used the immunoSEQ multiplex PCR assay. For the multiplex PCR, a mixture combining 60 forward primers for TCR Vbeta segments and 13 reverse primers for TCR Jbeta segments was used. TCRdb stores this immuneACCESS table with in-frame sequences only. Part of the clones is absent; in the studies checked, under half of the shortfall reflects unresolved V genes, and no reason is known for the rest. The sample yields 150,000 or so clones; more than 70% were counted once. 0.38% of the sample belongs to the ten largest clones. Input material: PBMCs. The receptors derive from a boy aged 2-15 years in good health and CMV-seronegative.

The chain joins TRBV13 to TRBJ2-1, with 11 bases fitting TRBD2. Trimming took 6 bases from V and 5 from J; bases not matched to a gene: 6. The CDR3 contains 15 residues. Germline V lookup: CDR1 PRHDT, CDR2 FYEKMQ (reference sequence). CDR3 sequence: CASRGGTSGHNEQFF. The CDR3 nucleotides read TGTGCCAGCAGGGGCGGGACTAGCGGACACAATGAGCAGTTCTTC.

The rearrangement joins TRBV18 to TRBJ2-7; a possible D gene is TRBD2 (5 bases). This CDR3 has 13 residues. Germline CDR1 and CDR2: KGHSH and LQKENI. With 1 base removed from V and 4 bases from J, the gap between germline ends came to 8 bases. The CDR3 is CASSPLGKYEQYF. In DNA, the CDR3 is TGTGCCAGCTCACCACTCGGGAAATACGAGCAGTACTTC.

DNA of the CDR3: TGTGCCAGCAGCTTAGGGGAGGACAGGGGGCACACTGAAGCTTTCTTT. The encoded protein is CASSLGEDRGHTEAFF. The rearrangement uses TRBV11-2 and TRBJ1-1; 11 nucleotides align to TRBD1. There are 16 residues in the CDR3. The germline V gene encodes CDR1 SGHAT and CDR2 FQNNGV. J was trimmed by 3 bases and V by 1 base; bases with no gene match: 4.

The J gene is TRBJ1-1, the V gene TRBV25-1, with 8 positions matching TRBD1. V shed 7 bases, J shed 5 bases, and the junction held 6 bases outside the gene matches. The CDR3 consists of 13 residues. The germline CDR1 and CDR2 sequences are MGHDK and SYGVNS. CDR3 amino acids: CASTRTGRTEAFF. The CDR3, as DNA: TGTGCCAGCACCCGGACAGGGAGGACTGAAGCTTTCTTT.

This rearrangement joins TRBV10-1 to TRBJ2-7; 9 nucleotides agree with TRBD1. The CDR3 contains 15 residues. CDR1 and CDR2 (germline): WNHNN, SYGVQD (reference sequence). V was pared by 0 bases and J by 6 bases, with 6 bases of the junction left unmatched. CDR3 nucleotides: TGCGCCAGCAGTGAGTCCGACAGGGGGTTGGGCGAGCAGTACTTC. Translated, it gives CASSESDRGLGEQYF.

The V call is TRBV10-2, the J call TRBJ2-1; TRBD2 matches at 13 bases. With 6 bases clipped from V and 4 bases from J, the junction kept 3 bases outside the gene matches. The length of the CDR3 is 15 residues. Germline-derived CDR1 and CDR2 are WSHSY and SAAADI. The CDR3 loop is CASSRGLAGYNEQFF. CDR3 sequence (DNA): TGCGCCAGCAGCCGGGGACTAGCGGGGTACAATGAGCAGTTCTTC.

The chain combines TRBV10-2 with TRBJ2-2, with D possibly being TRBD2 (6 bases). Germline assignment: CDR1 WSHSY and CDR2 SAAADI. V lost 0 bases, J lost 10 bases, and 18 bases lay in between. CDR3 length: 16 residues. CDR3 sequence (DNA): TGCGCCAGCAGTGAGTCCGGTACGGCGGGATGGGAGGAGCTGTTTTTT. It yields the protein CASSESGTAGWEELFF.

The rearrangement uses TRBV5-1 and TRBJ2-2; 7 bases align to TRBD1. The V gene end was trimmed by 3 bases and the J gene end by 7 bases; junction bases not matched to a gene: 6. The CDR3 totals 14 residues. Germline-derived CDR1 and CDR2 are SGHRS and YFSETQ. CDR3 coding DNA: TGCGCCAGCAGCTCAGGACAGGCGGACGGGGAGCTGTTTTTT. The encoded protein is CASSSGQADGELFF.

The V gene is TRBV6-5, the J gene TRBJ1-1; maybe TRBD1 (5 bases). Germline values: CDR1 MNHEY, CDR2 SVGAGI. The CDR3 contains 15 residues. V was pared by 2 bases and J by 6 bases, with 16 bases between. CDR3 loop: CASSYGVQGVAEAFF. The CDR3 DNA follows: TGTGCCAGCAGTTACGGGGTGCAGGGTGTCGCTGAAGCTTTCTTT.

The rearrangement links TRBV4-1 to TRBJ1-2; a possible D gene is TRBD1 (6 bases). V was cut by 1 base and J by 4 bases, with 10 bases left in between. Per the germline V gene, CDR1 is MGHRA and CDR2 is YSYEKL. The CDR3 contains 14 residues. The CDR3 bases are TGCGCCAGCAGCCAAGCGGGAGGGGGCTATGGCTACACCTTC. The encoded protein is CASSQAGGGYGYTF.